The sequence of this TCR beta chain was determined in a study of blood T cell repertoires in COVID-19. Overall study: Collection of acute and convalescent COVID-19 samples took place in the United States, Italy and Spain.

Germline CDR1 is LGHDT and CDR2 is YNNKEL (reference sequence). This CDR3 is 11 amino acids long. V gave up 4 bases and J gave up 6 bases, with 7 bases separating them. TCRdb's table, derived via immunoSEQ multiplex PCR, lists solely in-frame clones and lacks some. The sample has under 300,000 clones, 70% to 90% seen once; the top ten hold 9.5% to 12%. The sample taken for sequencing was peripheral blood. The TCR comes from a woman aged 70-85 years with acute or convalescent COVID-19. The V call is TRBV3-1 (or the pseudogene TRBV3-2), the J call TRBJ2-7; D ambiguous. The CDR3, as DNA: TGTGCCAGCAGCCTCAGACTCGAGCAGTACTTC. Protein product: CASSLRLEQYF.